This T cell receptor beta chain is drawn from a study of blood T cell repertoires in COVID-19. About the study: T cells, B-cell-depleted T cells, or PBMCs provided the cDNA or gDNA that served as material.

Germline V CDR1 and CDR2: SEHNR, FQNEAQ (reference sequence). This CDR3 region has 14 residues. Trimming shortened V by 8 bases and J by 0 bases, and 8 bases separated the two germline ends. Assay: immunoSEQ multiplex PCR; the TCRdb copy retains only in-frame clones and omits some. The sample gives around 180,000 clones, about 77% of which show up once; 17% is in the top ten. The V gene is TRBV7-9, the J gene TRBJ2-6; tentatively, D is TRBD1 (5 bases). The TCR was taken from a woman in her fifties or sixties with acute COVID-19. Sample: PBMCs or T cells enriched from blood (not recorded which). In DNA form, the CDR3 reads TGTGCCAGCCCAGGGATCTCTGGGGCCAACGTCCTGACTTTC. Protein sequence: CASPGISGANVLTF. Together with reference TRBV7-9 and TRBJ2-6, the CDR3 gives the full variable domain: DTGVSQNPRHKITKRGQNVTFRCDPISEHNRLYWYRQTLGQGPEFLTYFQNEAQLEKSRLLSDRFSAERPKGSFSTLEIQRTEQGDSAMYLCASPGISGANVLTFGAGSRLTVL.